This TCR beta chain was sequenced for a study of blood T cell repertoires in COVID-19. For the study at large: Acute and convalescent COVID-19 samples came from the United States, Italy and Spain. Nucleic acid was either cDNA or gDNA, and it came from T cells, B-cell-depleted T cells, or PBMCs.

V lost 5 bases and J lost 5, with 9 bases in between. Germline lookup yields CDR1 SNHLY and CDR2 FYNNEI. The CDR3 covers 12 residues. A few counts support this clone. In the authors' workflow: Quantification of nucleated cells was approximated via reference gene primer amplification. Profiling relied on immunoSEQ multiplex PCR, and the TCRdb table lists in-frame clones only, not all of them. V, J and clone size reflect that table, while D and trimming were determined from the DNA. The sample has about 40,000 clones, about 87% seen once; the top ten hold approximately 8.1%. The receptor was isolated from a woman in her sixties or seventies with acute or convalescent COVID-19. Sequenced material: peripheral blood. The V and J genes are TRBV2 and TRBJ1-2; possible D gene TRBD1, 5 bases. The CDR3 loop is CASSSGLYGYTF. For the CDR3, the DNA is TGTGCCAGCAGTTCAGGGTTGTATGGCTACACCTTC.